This T cell receptor (beta chain) was sequenced in a study of shared clonotypes between healthy human individuals. Study at large: The donor group consisted of a couple of women and three men, aged 18 to 49. CD4 naive and memory got three plates each, CD8 naive two, CD8 memory one.

Source study methods: ImmunoSEQ output held junction-only sequences without quality scores, so filtering differed. Repertoires were generated with immunoSEQ multiplex PCR, while TCRdb's copy carries only in-frame clones and drops some. The DNA was the basis for D and trimming; V, J and clone size are from that table. The sample has around 2,000,000 clones, approximately 94% seen once. Naive CD8 cells comprised CD45RO-negative, CCR7-positively selected cells, excluding terminally differentiated effector memory CD45RA+ cells. This CDR3 comprises 15 residues. Germline V gene sequence: CDR1 LGHNA, CDR2 YSLEER. V was cut by 3 bases and J by 6 bases, with 17 bases left in between.

The clonotype was recovered from a man younger than 30 in good health. Some clones in this sample may be carry-over from other donors' samples. This chain joins TRBV4-3 and TRBJ1-2, with D unclear. Material for sequencing was naive CD8+ T cells from PBMCs. The CDR3 DNA reads as TGCGCCAGCAGCCAGAACCATGGGGTGCGGGATGGCTACACCTTC. This translates into CASSQNHGVRDGYTF.